The 17 T cell receptor beta chains presented below share a single source sample, sequenced in a study of beta chain features in type 1 diabetes. Reverse transcribing all isolated RNA meant expressed TCRB transcripts were sequenced. Profiled with immunoSEQ multiplex PCR; TCRdb holds only in-frame clones, not every one. The sample consists of about 700,000 clones, about an eighth of them appearing once. Their specific antigens are unknown. Overall study findings and caveats: Moderate yet significant TCRB CDR3 shortening was seen in Type 1 diabetes patients in all four CD4+ subsets.

The sequencing sample was made of naive CD4+ T cells from blood. All receptors come from a man aged 18 to 30 with type 1 diabetes.

A few counts support this clone. The V call is TRBV20-1, the J call TRBJ2-3, with D perhaps matching TRBD1 (5 bases). The V end was cut by 6 bases, the J end by 6 bases, with 10 bases between. The CDR3 is 11 amino acids. Germline V CDR1 and CDR2: DFQATT, SNEGSKA (reference sequence). DNA for the CDR3: TGCAGTGCGCGCAGGGTTGATACGCAGTATTTT. This translates into CSARRVDTQYF.

This clone was picked up a small number of times. This chain uses TRBV27 with TRBJ2-3; 10 positions match TRBD2. CDR1 MNHEY and CDR2 SMNVEV come from the germline V gene (reference sequence). The J segment lost 5 bases and the V segment lost 6 bases, leaving 2 bases of the junction unmatched. CDR3 length equals 13 residues. DNA for the CDR3: TGTGCCAGCAGGCCTAGCGGGGGAGATACGCAGTATTTT. Translating it yields CASRPSGGDTQYF.

This clone occurred a few times. V and J are TRBV4-1 and TRBJ1-1; D possibly corresponds to TRBD1 (6 bases). Germline CDR1 reads MGHRA; CDR2 reads YSYEKL. Trimming took 2 bases from V and 4 from J, leaving 20 bases between them. The CDR3 totals 17 residues. The CDR3 DNA is TGCGCCAGCAGCCAACTCTACGGGACTCGGGGGCGCACTGAAGCTTTCTTT. Translation gives CASSQLYGTRGRTEAFF.

V usage is TRBV6-5 and J usage is TRBJ1-6; possibly TRBD1 for D (5 bases). The CDR3 length is 13 residues. Trimming left V 2 bases short and J 6 bases short, with 5 bases between. From germline, CDR1 is MNHEY and CDR2 SVGAGI. CDR3 coding DNA: TGTGCCAGCAGTTACAGGGGTAATTCACCCCTCCACTTT. It is translated as CASSYRGNSPLHF.

This clone was recorded a few times. This chain joins TRBV4-2 and TRBJ2-3, with D possibly TRBD2 on 5 matching bases. The V gene lost 0 bases and the J gene lost 11 bases, with 15 bases spanning the gap. The CDR3 extends over 14 amino acids. Germline V gene data show CDR1 as LGHNA and CDR2 as YNFKEQ. The CDR3 DNA follows: TGTGCCAGCAGCCAAGATGGTACAACTAGGGTGCAGTATTTT. Translating it yields CASSQDGTTRVQYF.

This sequence joins TRBV7-2 and TRBJ1-3; D unresolved. The CDR3 length is 16 residues. Germline CDR1 is SGHTA and CDR2 is FQGNSA. Trimming shortened V by 0 bases and J by 0 bases, and 9 bases separated the two germline ends. The CDR3 spells CASSLALRASGNTIYF. In DNA, the CDR3 is TGTGCCAGCAGCTTAGCCCTGCGGGCCTCTGGAAACACCATATATTTT.

V and J are TRBV6-1 and TRBJ2-7; 8 bases agree with TRBD1. This CDR3 spans 16 amino acids. J lost 6 bases, V lost 4 bases, and 14 bases had no gene match. The germline gives CDR1 MNHNS, CDR2 SASEGT. The CDR3 loop reads CASSVRQGAYIGEQYF. CDR3 nucleotide sequence: TGTGCCAGCAGTGTAAGGCAGGGGGCGTATATTGGCGAGCAGTACTTC.

Comments on this clone: This sample also contains other DNA sequences that code for the same CDR3. The gene calls are TRBV4-1 and TRBJ1-1, with 9 bases aligning to TRBD1. The CDR3 length is 14 residues. Trimming removed 4 bases from V and 5 bases from J; junction bases left unmatched: 5. CDR1 and CDR2 from the germline V gene are MGHRA and YSYEKL. CDR3 nucleotide sequence: TGCGCCAGCAGCCGGGACAGGGCGAGGACTGAAGCTTTCTTT. It specifies CASSRDRARTEAFF.

This clone has just a few counts. J is TRBJ1-2 and V is TRBV28; D uncertain. Germline CDR1 is MDHEN and CDR2 is SYDVKM. V was clipped by 7 bases and J by 2 bases, with 11 bases between them. CDR3 length: 13 amino acids. CDR3: CASTMGGNYGYTF. The CDR3 DNA follows: TGTGCCAGCACCATGGGAGGGAACTATGGCTACACCTTC.

This clone was found a few times. The chain employs TRBV18 and TRBJ1-1; D is uncertain. This CDR3 contains 15 residues. Between the trimmed V and J ends, which lost 0 bases and 2 bases, there was a span of 10 bases. The V gene's germline CDR1 is KGHSH and CDR2 LQKENI. CDR3: CASSPPSLSNTEAFF. CDR3 sequence (DNA): TGTGCCAGCTCACCACCCAGCCTCTCAAACACTGAAGCTTTCTTT.

This chain's CDR3 is CASSPQARVSSGANVLTF. CDR3 bases: TGCGCCAGCAGCCCCCAGGCGAGGGTGAGCTCTGGGGCCAACGTCCTGACTTTC. The V and J genes are TRBV5-1 and TRBJ2-6, with a possible D match to TRBD2 (5 bases). The germline V gene has CDR1 SGHRS and CDR2 YFSETQ. Trimming stripped 4 bases from V and 0 bases from J, with 17 bases between. CDR3 size: 18 residues. Full variable domain (outside the CDR3, taken from reference TRBV5-1 and TRBJ2-6): KAGVTQTPRYLIKTRGQQVTLSCSPISGHRSVSWYQQTPGQGLQFLFEYFSETQRNKGNFPGRFSGRQFSNSRSEMNVSTLELGDSALYLCASSPQARVSSGANVLTFGAGSRLTVL.

In its sample, this clone was seen a few times. The chain recombines TRBV9 with TRBJ2-5; 8 positions agree with TRBD1. The CDR3 is 15 amino acids. After removal of 5 bases from V and 2 bases from J, the junction contained 8 bases not matched to a gene. The germline CDR1 and CDR2 sequences are SGDLS and YYNGEE. CDR3 amino acids: CASSRTGLDQETQYF. The CDR3 nucleotides are TGTGCCAGCAGTCGGACAGGGCTGGATCAAGAGACCCAGTACTTC.

This clone has only a few counts. The gene calls are TRBV11-3 and TRBJ2-7; D ambiguous. Trimming pared 8 bases from V and 1 base from J, leaving 9 bases between. This CDR3 is built from 12 residues. Germline CDR1 SGHNT, CDR2 YENEEA. CDR3 loop: CASQPRSYEQYF. In DNA form, the CDR3 reads TGTGCCAGCCAACCTCGTTCCTACGAGCAGTACTTC.

Only a few counts were recorded for this clone. This chain joins TRBV7-2 and TRBJ2-1, with D tentatively TRBD1 (5 bases). V was clipped by 5 bases and J by 3 bases, with 17 bases between them. Germline V gene data show CDR1 as SGHTA and CDR2 as FQGNSA. The CDR3 spans 16 residues. The CDR3 region is CASSQPVGRNYNEQFF. As DNA, the CDR3 is TGTGCCAGCAGCCAACCCGTGGGGCGCAACTACAATGAGCAGTTCTTC.

The CDR3 here is CASSPSSRYNEQFF. As DNA, the CDR3 is TGTGCCAGCTCACCCAGCTCTAGATACAATGAGCAGTTCTTC. The chain recombines TRBV18 with TRBJ2-1; D not certain. The length of the CDR3 is 14 residues. Per the germline V gene, CDR1 is KGHSH and CDR2 is LQKENI. V lost 3 bases, J lost 4 bases, and 10 bases lay in between.

This clone was counted between two and nine times. The rearrangement joins TRBV6-5 to TRBJ2-5; maybe TRBD1 (6 bases). The CDR3 length is 16 residues. Trimming removed 2 bases at V and 1 base at J, with 14 bases between. The V gene's germline CDR1 is MNHEY and CDR2 SVGAGI. CDR3 residues: CASSYGGRTLQETQYF. DNA for the CDR3: TGTGCCAGCAGTTACGGGGGCCGGACCCTCCAAGAGACCCAGTACTTC.

This clone was detected only a few times. The chain carries TRBV6-6 and TRBJ1-1; 10 positions agree with TRBD1. The CDR3 has 16 amino acids. Looked up from germline, CDR1 is MNHNY and CDR2 is SVGAGI (reference sequence). V dropped 5 bases and J dropped 2; count of bases not matched to a gene: 8. CDR3 DNA sequence: TGTGCCAGCAGTCGAGGACAGGGGGATATTAACACTGAAGCTTTCTTT. This encodes CASSRGQGDINTEAFF.